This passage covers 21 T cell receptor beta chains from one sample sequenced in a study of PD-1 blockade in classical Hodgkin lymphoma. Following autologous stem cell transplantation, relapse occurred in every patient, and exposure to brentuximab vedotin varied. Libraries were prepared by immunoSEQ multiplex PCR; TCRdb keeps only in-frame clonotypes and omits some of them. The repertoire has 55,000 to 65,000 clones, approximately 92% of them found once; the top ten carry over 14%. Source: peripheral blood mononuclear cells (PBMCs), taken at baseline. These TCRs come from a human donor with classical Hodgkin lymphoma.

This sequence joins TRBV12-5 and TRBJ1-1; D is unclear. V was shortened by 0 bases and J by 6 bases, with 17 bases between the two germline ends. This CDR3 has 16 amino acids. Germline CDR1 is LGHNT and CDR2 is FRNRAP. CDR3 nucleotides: TGTGCTAGTGGTTTGGTAATAAACGCCAGGCCGGCTGAAGCTTTCTTT. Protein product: CASGLVINARPAEAFF.

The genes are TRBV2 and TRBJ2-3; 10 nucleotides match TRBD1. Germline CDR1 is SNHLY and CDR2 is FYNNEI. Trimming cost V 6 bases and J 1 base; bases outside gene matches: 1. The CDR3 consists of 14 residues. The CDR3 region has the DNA TGTGCCAGCAGCGGGACAGGGGGCACAGATACGCAGTATTTT. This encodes CASSGTGGTDTQYF.

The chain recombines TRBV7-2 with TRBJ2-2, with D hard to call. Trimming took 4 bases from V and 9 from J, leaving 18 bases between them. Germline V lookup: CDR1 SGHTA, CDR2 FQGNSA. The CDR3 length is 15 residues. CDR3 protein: CASSSLAGPDRELFF. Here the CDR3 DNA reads TGTGCCAGCAGCTCCCTCGCCGGACCCGACCGGGAGCTGTTTTTT.

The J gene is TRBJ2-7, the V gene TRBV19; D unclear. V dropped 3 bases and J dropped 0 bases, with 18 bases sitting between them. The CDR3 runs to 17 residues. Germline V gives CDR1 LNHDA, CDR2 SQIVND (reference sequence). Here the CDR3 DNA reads TGTGCCAGTAGTATTCTCACTTTGGACGGAAGCTCCTACGAGCAGTACTTC. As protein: CASSILTLDGSSYEQYF.

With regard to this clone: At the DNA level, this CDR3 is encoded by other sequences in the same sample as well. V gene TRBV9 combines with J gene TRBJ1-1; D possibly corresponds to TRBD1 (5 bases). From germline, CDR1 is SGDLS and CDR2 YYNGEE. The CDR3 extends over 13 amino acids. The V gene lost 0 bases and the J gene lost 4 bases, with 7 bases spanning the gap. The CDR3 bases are TGTGCCAGCAGCGTAGGGGGGAGCACTGAAGCTTTCTTT. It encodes CASSVGGSTEAFF.

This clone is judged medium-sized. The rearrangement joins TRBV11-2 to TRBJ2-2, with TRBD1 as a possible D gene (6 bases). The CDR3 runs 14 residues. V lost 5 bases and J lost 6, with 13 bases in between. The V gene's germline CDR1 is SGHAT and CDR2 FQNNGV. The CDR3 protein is CASSADRPPGELFF. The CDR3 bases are TGTGCCAGCAGCGCCGACAGGCCCCCCGGGGAGCTGTTTTTT. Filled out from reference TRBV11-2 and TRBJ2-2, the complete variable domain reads EAGVAQSPRYKIIEKRQSVAFWCNPISGHATLYWYQQILGQGPKLLIQFQNNGVVDDSQLPKDRFSAERLKGVDSTLKIQPAKLEDSAVYLCASSADRPPGELFFGEGSRLTVL.

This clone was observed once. For the CDR3, the DNA is TGTGCCAGCAGTAACAATCGGGTAGGCAGCAGCGGCTACACCTTC. Residues: CASSNNRVGSSGYTF. The V gene is TRBV6-1, the J gene TRBJ1-2; D is unresolved. The CDR3 is 15 residues long. Between the trimmed V and J ends, which lost 5 bases and 8 bases, there was a span of 21 bases. CDR1 MNHNS and CDR2 SASEGT come from the germline V gene.

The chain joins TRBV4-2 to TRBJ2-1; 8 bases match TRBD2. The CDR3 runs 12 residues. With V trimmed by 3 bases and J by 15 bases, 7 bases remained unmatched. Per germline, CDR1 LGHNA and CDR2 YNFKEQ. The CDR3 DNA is TGTGCCAGCAGCCAGGGGACTAGTTATTGGTTCTTC. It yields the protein CASSQGTSYWFF.

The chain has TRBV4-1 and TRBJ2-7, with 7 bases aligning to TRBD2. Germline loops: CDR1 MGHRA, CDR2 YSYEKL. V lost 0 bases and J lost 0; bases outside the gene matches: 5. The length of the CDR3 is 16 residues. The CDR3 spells CASSQELRGGSYEQYF. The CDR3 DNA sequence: TGCGCCAGCAGCCAAGAGTTGCGCGGGGGCTCCTACGAGCAGTACTTC.

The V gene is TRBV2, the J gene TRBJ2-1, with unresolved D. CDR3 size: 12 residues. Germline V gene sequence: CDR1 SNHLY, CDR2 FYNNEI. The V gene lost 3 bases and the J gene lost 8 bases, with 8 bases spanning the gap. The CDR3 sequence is CASSDTYDEQFF. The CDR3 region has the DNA TGTGCCAGCAGTGACACCTATGATGAGCAGTTCTTC.

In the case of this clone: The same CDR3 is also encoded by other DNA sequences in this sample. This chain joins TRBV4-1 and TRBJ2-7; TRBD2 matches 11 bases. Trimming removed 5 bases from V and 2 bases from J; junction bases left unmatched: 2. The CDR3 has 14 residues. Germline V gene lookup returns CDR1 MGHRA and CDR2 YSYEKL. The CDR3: CASSSLAGAYEQYF. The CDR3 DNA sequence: TGCGCCAGCAGCTCACTAGCGGGGGCCTACGAGCAGTACTTC.

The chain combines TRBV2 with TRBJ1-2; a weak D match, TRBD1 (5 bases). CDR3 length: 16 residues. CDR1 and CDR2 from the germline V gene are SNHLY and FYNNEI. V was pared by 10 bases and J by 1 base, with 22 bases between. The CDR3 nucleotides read TGTGCCATTCGAGGCGGCCGACAGAGGATTAACTATGGCTACACCTTC. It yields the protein CAIRGGRQRINYGYTF.

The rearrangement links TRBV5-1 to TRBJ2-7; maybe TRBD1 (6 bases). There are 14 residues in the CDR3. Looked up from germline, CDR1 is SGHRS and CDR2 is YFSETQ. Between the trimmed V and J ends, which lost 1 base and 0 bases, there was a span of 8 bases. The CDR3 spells CASSLTGNSYEQYF. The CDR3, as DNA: TGCGCCAGCAGCTTGACAGGGAACTCCTACGAGCAGTACTTC.

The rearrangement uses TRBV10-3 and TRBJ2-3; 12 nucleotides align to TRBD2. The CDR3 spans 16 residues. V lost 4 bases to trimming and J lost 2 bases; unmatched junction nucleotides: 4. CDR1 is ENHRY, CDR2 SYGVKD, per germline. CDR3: CAISARLAGDTDTQYF. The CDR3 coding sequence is TGTGCCATCAGTGCGCGACTAGCGGGGGACACAGATACGCAGTATTTT.

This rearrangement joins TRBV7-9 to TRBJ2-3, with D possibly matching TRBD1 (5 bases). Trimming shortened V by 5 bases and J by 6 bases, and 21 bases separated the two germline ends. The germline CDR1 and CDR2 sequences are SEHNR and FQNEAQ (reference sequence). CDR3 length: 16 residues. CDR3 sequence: CASSPDRSVKIDTQYF. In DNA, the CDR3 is TGTGCCAGCAGCCCCGACAGAAGTGTGAAGATTGATACGCAGTATTTT. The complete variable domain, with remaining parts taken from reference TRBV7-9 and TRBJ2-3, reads DTGVSQNPRHKITKRGQNVTFRCDPISEHNRLYWYRQTLGQGPEFLTYFQNEAQLEKSRLLSDRFSAERPKGSFSTLEIQRTEQGDSAMYLCASSPDRSVKIDTQYFGPGTRLTVL.

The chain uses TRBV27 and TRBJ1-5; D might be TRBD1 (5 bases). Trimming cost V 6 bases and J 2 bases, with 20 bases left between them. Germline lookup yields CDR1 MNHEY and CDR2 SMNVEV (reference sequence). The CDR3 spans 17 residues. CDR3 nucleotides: TGTGCCAGCAGACCCGATCTGGGACTAGAGGGCAATCAGCCCCAGCATTTT. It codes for CASRPDLGLEGNQPQHF.

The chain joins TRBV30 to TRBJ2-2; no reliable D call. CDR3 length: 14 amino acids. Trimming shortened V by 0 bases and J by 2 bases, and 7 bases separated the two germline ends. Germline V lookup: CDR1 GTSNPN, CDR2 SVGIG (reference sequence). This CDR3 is CAWSVGSNTGELFF. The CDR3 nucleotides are TGTGCCTGGAGTGTAGGCAGCAACACCGGGGAGCTGTTTTTT.

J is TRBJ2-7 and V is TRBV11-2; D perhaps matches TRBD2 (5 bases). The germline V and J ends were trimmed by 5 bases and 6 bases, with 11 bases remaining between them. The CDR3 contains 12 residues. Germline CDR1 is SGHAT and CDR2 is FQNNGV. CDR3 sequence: CASSPEAFEQYF. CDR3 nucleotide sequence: TGTGCCAGCAGCCCGGAGGCATTCGAGCAGTACTTC. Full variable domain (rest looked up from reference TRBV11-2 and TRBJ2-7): EAGVAQSPRYKIIEKRQSVAFWCNPISGHATLYWYQQILGQGPKLLIQFQNNGVVDDSQLPKDRFSAERLKGVDSTLKIQPAKLEDSAVYLCASSPEAFEQYFGPGTRLTVT.

CDR3 nucleotides: TGCAGCGTTGAAATCGGCGCGACAGGCGATACCTACGAGCAGTACTTC. Protein: CSVEIGATGDTYEQYF. J is TRBJ2-7 and V is TRBV29-1; perhaps TRBD1 as D (6 bases). V dropped 2 bases and J dropped 2 bases, with 19 bases sitting between them. Germline V gene lookup returns CDR1 SQVTM and CDR2 ANQGSEA. There are 16 residues in the CDR3.

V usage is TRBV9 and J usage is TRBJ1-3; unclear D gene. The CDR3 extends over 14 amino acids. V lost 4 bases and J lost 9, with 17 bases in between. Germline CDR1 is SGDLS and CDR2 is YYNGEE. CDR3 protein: CASSSSGNRSTIYF. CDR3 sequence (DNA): TGTGCCAGCAGCTCTAGCGGAAACCGAAGCACCATATATTTT.

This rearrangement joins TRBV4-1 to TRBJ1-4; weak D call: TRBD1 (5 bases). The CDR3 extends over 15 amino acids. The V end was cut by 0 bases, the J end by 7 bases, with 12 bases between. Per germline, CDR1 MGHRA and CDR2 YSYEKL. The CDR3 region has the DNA TGCGCCAGCAGCCAAGACAGGACACCGGGTGAAAAACTGTTTTTT. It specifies CASSQDRTPGEKLFF.